Each of the 30 T cell receptor beta chains below was sequenced from the same sample in a study of OX40 agonist ivuxolimab in advanced cancers. The assay was immunoSEQ multiplex PCR, and TCRdb's table has in-frame clones only and misses some. The sample lists roughly 60,000 clones, about nine tenths occurring once. The specimen comprised CD4+ or CD8+ T cells sorted from blood, sampled in a trial of the OX40 agonist ivuxolimab. Every receptor here comes from an adult with an advanced solid tumor such as melanoma, head and neck, liver or kidney cancer.

The chain uses TRBV27 and TRBJ1-5; tentative D call: TRBD1 (5 bases). CDR1 is MNHEY and CDR2 is SMNVEV in the germline V gene (reference sequence). The CDR3 consists of 15 residues. Deletions cut 2 bases from V and 10 bases from J, with 18 bases between. CDR3 sequence: CASSLQGHSFYPQHF. The CDR3 DNA reads TGTGCCAGCAGTTTACAGGGCCATAGTTTTTATCCCCAGCATTTT.

This chain joins TRBV9 and TRBJ1-2; D is unresolved. From germline, CDR1 is SGDLS and CDR2 YYNGEE. This CDR3 is built from 11 residues. The V gene lost 3 bases and the J gene lost 4 bases, with 4 bases spanning the gap. The CDR3 DNA reads as TGTGCCAGCAGCGGTTTCTATGGCTACACCTTC. It is translated as CASSGFYGYTF.

CDR3 protein: CASTDTPANTGELFF. The CDR3 bases are TGTGCCAGCACCGACACGCCCGCGAACACCGGGGAGCTGTTTTTT. This chain uses TRBV7-9 with TRBJ2-2; the D is unclear. There are 15 residues in the CDR3. In germline, CDR1 is SEHNR, CDR2 FQNEAQ (reference sequence). Trimming pared 7 bases from V and 0 bases from J, leaving 12 bases between. Together with reference TRBV7-9 and TRBJ2-2, the CDR3 gives the full variable domain: DTGVSQNPRHKITKRGQNVTFRCDPISEHNRLYWYRQTLGQGPEFLTYFQNEAQLEKSRLLSDRFSAERPKGSFSTLEIQRTEQGDSAMYLCASTDTPANTGELFFGEGSRLTVL.

V usage is TRBV7-9 and J usage is TRBJ1-3; unclear D gene. V lost 0 bases to trimming and J lost 4 bases, with 19 bases between them. The CDR3 loop spans 18 amino acids. Germline V gene sequence: CDR1 SEHNR, CDR2 FQNEAQ (reference sequence). In nucleotides, the CDR3 is TGTGCCAGCAGCTTAGCGCCTTCCGCAGCTAGTATCGGAAACACCATATATTTT. Translation: CASSLAPSAASIGNTIYF.

The gene calls are TRBV28 and TRBJ1-1; no clear D. CDR1 is MDHEN, CDR2 SYDVKM, per germline. The CDR3 spans 13 residues. Trimming removed 5 bases at V and 8 bases at J, with 15 bases between. CDR3 bases: TGTGCCAGCAGTCCCGGACCTCTGAGGGAAGCTTTCTTT. Translating gives CASSPGPLREAFF.

The rearrangement uses TRBV4-2 and TRBJ2-7; no clear D. CDR1 and CDR2 (germline): LGHNA, YNFKEQ. CDR3 length equals 14 residues. V lost 4 bases to trimming and J lost 1 base, with 11 bases between them. The CDR3 loop reads CASSLEGQSYEQYF. The DNA for the CDR3 is TGTGCCAGCAGCCTCGAAGGTCAATCCTACGAGCAGTACTTC.

The rearrangement links TRBV5-1 to TRBJ2-7; TRBD1 agrees at 9 bases. After removal of 2 bases from V and 5 bases from J, the junction contained 5 bases not matched to a gene. Germline V gene data show CDR1 as SGHRS and CDR2 as YFSETQ. The CDR3 sequence is 14 residues long. The chain's CDR3 is CASSLGQGINEQYF. The CDR3 DNA is TGCGCCAGCAGCTTAGGACAGGGGATCAACGAGCAGTACTTC.

This chain uses TRBV2 with TRBJ1-4; D unresolved. CDR3 length: 17 residues. CDR1 and CDR2 from the germline V gene are SNHLY and FYNNEI. Trimming left V 6 bases short and J 0 bases short, with 17 bases between. The CDR3 loop is CASSDPEGDATNEKLFF. The CDR3 DNA is TGTGCCAGCAGCGATCCGGAGGGTGATGCAACTAATGAAAAACTGTTTTTT. Looking up the rest from reference TRBV2 and TRBJ1-4 gives the full variable domain: EPEVTQTPSHQVTQMGQEVILRCVPISNHLYFYWYRQILGQKVEFLVSFYNNEISEKSEIFDDQFSVERPDGSNFTLKIRSTKLEDSAMYFCASSDPEGDATNEKLFFGSGTQLSVL.

A word on this clone: Relative to the germline gene, one junction end is altered; a read error may explain this. The J gene is TRBJ1-5, the V gene TRBV9, with D uncertain. The CDR3 covers 12 residues. Germline V gene data show CDR1 as SGDLS and CDR2 as YYNGEE. In DNA form, the CDR3 reads TGTGCCAGCGGCGTGGGCAATCAGCCCCAGCATTTT. Translated: CASGVGNQPQHF.

This rearrangement joins TRBV7-2 to TRBJ2-1, with D unresolved. The CDR3 covers 13 residues. Trimming cost V 5 bases and J 6 bases, with 11 bases left between them. Germline V lookup: CDR1 SGHTA, CDR2 FQGNSA. This CDR3 reads CASSPRHGNEQFF. For the CDR3, the DNA is TGTGCCAGCAGCCCCCGGCATGGCAATGAGCAGTTCTTC.

The chain employs TRBV28 and TRBJ2-5; the D gene is possibly TRBD1 (6 bases). There are 15 residues in the CDR3. V dropped 6 bases and J dropped 0 bases, with 14 bases sitting between them. Germline CDR1 MDHEN, CDR2 SYDVKM. CDR3 sequence reads: CASRSPWTDQETQYF. The CDR3 bases are TGTGCCAGCAGGTCACCCTGGACAGACCAAGAGACCCAGTACTTC.

V and J are TRBV30 and TRBJ2-1; TRBD2 agrees at 8 bases. V gave up 4 bases and J gave up 4 bases; unmatched junction bases: 9. CDR1 and CDR2 (germline): GTSNPN, SVGIG (reference sequence). The CDR3 has 15 residues. The CDR3 bases are TGTGCCTGGACCGTCGGGTTAGCGGGATACAATGAGCAGTTCTTC. Its translation: CAWTVGLAGYNEQFF.

The genes are TRBV15 and TRBJ2-3, with D hard to call. The germline V and J ends were trimmed by 2 bases and 2 bases, with 8 bases remaining between them. Germline assignment: CDR1 LNHNV and CDR2 YYDKDF (reference sequence). The CDR3 loop spans 14 amino acids. CDR3 protein: CATSRSGHTDTQYF. Here the CDR3 DNA reads TGTGCCACCAGCAGATCAGGTCACACAGATACGCAGTATTTT.

This clone was picked up a small number of times. The rearrangement links TRBV20-1 to TRBJ1-1; TRBD1 is a possible D gene (5 bases). The CDR3 totals 9 residues. Looked up from germline, CDR1 is DFQATT and CDR2 is SNEGSKA (reference sequence). This chain's CDR3 is CRGEFEAFF. The DNA for the CDR3 is TGCAGGGGGGAGTTTGAAGCTTTCTTT.

V usage is TRBV7-6 and J usage is TRBJ2-2; 7 bases match TRBD2. The CDR3 sequence is 17 residues long. Germline assignment: CDR1 SGHVS and CDR2 FNYEAQ. The J segment lost 0 bases and the V segment lost 1 base, leaving 5 bases of the junction unmatched. The CDR3 protein is CASSLDRSGTNTGELFF. CDR3 DNA sequence: TGTGCCAGCAGCTTAGACAGGAGCGGGACGAACACCGGGGAGCTGTTTTTT.

The chain combines TRBV27 with TRBJ2-7; D gene uncertain. Looked up from germline, CDR1 is MNHEY and CDR2 is SMNVEV (reference sequence). The CDR3 length is 12 residues. V lost 2 bases, J lost 4 bases, and 6 bases lay in between. In DNA form, the CDR3 reads TGTGCCAGCAGTTTAGTTGGGTACGAGCAGTACTTC. Translating it yields CASSLVGYEQYF.

The rearrangement links TRBV5-4 to TRBJ2-5; D gene ambiguous. CDR3 length: 15 amino acids. Germline V CDR1 and CDR2: SGHNT, YYREEE (reference sequence). V shed 1 base and J shed 5 bases, with 15 bases lying between them. The CDR3 nucleotides read TGTGCCAGCAGCTTGCTCGGAATCGGTGGGGAGACCCAGTACTTC. This gives the protein CASSLLGIGGETQYF.

The CDR3: CASSPTPQTNTGELFF. The CDR3 coding sequence is TGTGCCAGCAGCCCGACCCCCCAGACGAACACCGGGGAGCTGTTTTTT. The J gene is TRBJ2-2, the V gene TRBV7-3; D is uncertain. Between the trimmed V and J ends, which lost 5 bases and 0 bases, there was a span of 13 bases. This CDR3 comprises 16 residues. From germline, CDR1 is SGHTA and CDR2 FQGTGA. Variable domain in full (rest from reference TRBV7-3 and TRBJ2-2): GAGVSQTPSNKVTEKGKYVELRCDPISGHTALYWYRQSLGQGPEFLIYFQGTGAADDSGLPNDRFFAVRPEGSVSTLKIQRTERGDSAVYLCASSPTPQTNTGELFFGEGSRLTVL.

The sample holds one count of this clone. The chain carries TRBV28 and TRBJ1-3; weak D call: TRBD1 (5 bases). The CDR3 runs 16 residues. Germline V gives CDR1 MDHEN, CDR2 SYDVKM. Trimming cost V 5 bases and J 0 bases, with 14 bases left between them. CDR3: CASSGEPGDSGNTIYF. The CDR3 DNA sequence: TGTGCCAGCAGTGGGGAACCGGGGGACTCTGGAAACACCATATATTTT.

The CDR3 DNA follows: TGTGCCAGCAGGACAGACTATTCGCCTACCTACAATGAGCAGTTCTTC. Its protein product is CASRTDYSPTYNEQFF. The chain uses TRBV5-8 and TRBJ2-1; perhaps D is TRBD1 or TRBD2 (5 bases each). Trimming left V 5 bases short and J 2 bases short, with 17 bases between. Per the germline V gene, CDR1 is SGHTS and CDR2 is YDEGEE. This CDR3 is 16 amino acids long.

This clone was recorded a few times. The chain employs TRBV2 and TRBJ2-2; D is possibly TRBD2 (6 bases). CDR3 size: 13 residues. V lost 10 bases to trimming and J lost 2 bases, with 11 bases between them. From germline, CDR1 is SNHLY and CDR2 FYNNEI. The CDR3 is CATSGTNTGELFF. The CDR3, as DNA: TGTGCCACCTCCGGGACTAACACCGGGGAGCTGTTTTTT.

The chain couples TRBV4-1 to TRBJ2-5; D remains unclear. The length of the CDR3 is 12 residues. Trimming stripped 0 bases from V and 9 bases from J, with 8 bases between. CDR1 and CDR2 from the germline V gene are MGHRA and YSYEKL. The CDR3: CASSQDYESQYF. CDR3 nucleotide sequence: TGCGCCAGCAGCCAAGATTATGAGTCCCAGTACTTC.

The gene calls are TRBV2 and TRBJ1-3; D ambiguous. The CDR3 sequence is 13 residues long. The germline V gene has CDR1 SNHLY and CDR2 FYNNEI. Trimming took 4 bases from V and 2 from J, leaving 6 bases between them. CDR3 in DNA: TGTGCCAGCAGTGTTACAGCTGGAAACACCATATATTTT. Its protein is CASSVTAGNTIYF.

The chain employs TRBV4-2 and TRBJ2-7; 15 positions match TRBD2. The V and J ends lost 0 bases and 3 bases, in that order; junction bases with no gene match: 15. Germline V lookup: CDR1 LGHNA, CDR2 YNFKEQ. The CDR3 loop spans 21 amino acids. This CDR3 reads CASSQDSLRTSGRGYVYEQYF. Here the CDR3 DNA reads TGTGCCAGCAGCCAAGATAGCCTCCGGACTAGCGGGAGGGGGTATGTCTACGAGCAGTACTTC.

The genes are TRBV19 and TRBJ2-3; 9 bases map to TRBD1. CDR3 size: 16 residues. The germline gives CDR1 LNHDA, CDR2 SQIVND (reference sequence). With V trimmed by 5 bases and J by 0 bases, 6 bases remained unmatched. DNA of the CDR3: TGTGCCAGTAGTCCAGGACAGGGGCGAAGCACAGATACGCAGTATTTT. Protein: CASSPGQGRSTDTQYF.

Comment on this clone: Germline and junction disagree at one end, which may indicate a read error. This chain uses TRBV7-7 with TRBJ2-7, with TRBD1 as a possible D gene (6 bases). Germline lookup yields CDR1 SSHAT and CDR2 FNYEAQ (reference sequence). The CDR3 consists of 17 residues. This chain's CDR3 is CASSANPTGRWDYEQYF. In nucleotides, the CDR3 is TGTGCTAGCAGCGCAAACCCTACAGGGCGATGGGACTACGAGCAGTACTTC.

The chain joins TRBV11-2 to TRBJ2-3, with a possible D match to TRBD2 (6 bases). The CDR3 is 15 residues long. V shed 3 bases and J shed 5 bases, with 15 bases lying between them. Germline V gives CDR1 SGHAT, CDR2 FQNNGV. DNA of the CDR3: TGTGCCAGCAGCTTTTCCGGGAGTTTGGTAGATACGCAGTATTTT. This encodes CASSFSGSLVDTQYF.

The chain has TRBV30 and TRBJ2-1; unclear D gene. Germline CDR1 is GTSNPN and CDR2 is SVGIG (reference sequence). The CDR3 sequence is 10 residues long. The ends were cut back, 6 bases at V and 5 bases at J, with 5 bases in the middle. The CDR3 bases are TGTGCCTGTGGAGACAATGAGCAGTTCTTC. As protein: CACGDNEQFF. The full variable domain, completed using reference TRBV30 and TRBJ2-1, is SQTIHQWPATLVQPVGSPLSLECTVEGTSNPNLYWYRQAAGRGLQLLFYSVGIGQISSEVPQNLSASRPQDRQFILSSKKLLLSDSGFYLCACGDNEQFFGPGTRLTVL.

The J gene is TRBJ2-2, the V gene TRBV28; TRBD2 agrees at 14 bases. Per the germline V gene, CDR1 is MDHEN and CDR2 is SYDVKM. The CDR3 contains 17 residues. The V segment lost 6 bases and the J segment 3 bases; nucleotides outside the gene matches: 6. The CDR3 nucleotides read TGTGCCAGCAGATTCGGGACTAGCGGGAGTTACACCGGGGAGCTGTTTTTT. Protein product: CASRFGTSGSYTGELFF.

On this clone itself: Other DNA sequences in the sample encode the same CDR3. The rearrangement joins TRBV2 to TRBJ1-3; D unresolved. V dropped 8 bases and J dropped 0 bases, with 11 bases sitting between them. Germline loops: CDR1 SNHLY, CDR2 FYNNEI. The CDR3 consists of 14 residues. The CDR3 DNA is TGTGCCAGCGAGCAGGCGTCCTCTGGAAACACCATATATTTT. This codes for CASEQASSGNTIYF.